This T cell receptor beta chain was obtained from a study of blood T cell repertoires in COVID-19 (dated by TCRdb to 2019 to 2021). Some background on the complete study: Samples covering the acute and convalescent phases of COVID-19 were provided by collaborators in the United States, Italy and Spain. Subjects who had been exposed to COVID-19, were actively infected with it, or had recovered from it provided the deeply sampled blood TCRbeta repertoires that made up the dataset. A de-identified subject ID, COVID-19 status, age in years and sex were almost always included in the sample metadata. The samples were drawn from two sources: the first 160 participants of the ongoing ImmuneRACE study, and 950 to 1,500 subjects contributed by 6 global collaborators. The prospective study material was composed of cDNA or gDNA derived from T cells, B-cell-depleted T cells, or PBMCs. The repertoires were released in a freely available public database intended as a resource for research on the immune response to SARS-CoV-2. Where available, HLA class I and class II types were obtained from metadata supplied by the sample provider rather than from assay-based typing.

TCRbeta CDR3 regions were amplified from genomic DNA by means of the immunoSEQ Assay, a bias-controlled multiplex PCR. As for how the authors treated the data: Within the assay, amplification of reference gene primers was used to estimate how many nucleated cells each sample contained. To quantify the absolute abundance of each unique TCRbeta CDR3 rearrangement, sequence reads were collapsed and filtered. For each sample, productive Simpson clonality was calculated as the square root of Simpson's diversity index over productive rearrangements. In its TCRdb copy, this immuneACCESS table keeps in-frame sequences only and misses some clones. Where compared with another copy, unresolved V genes explain less than half of these, and the others have no known cause. V and J calls and clone size are copied from that table; D and trimming were computed from the DNA. The sample has roughly 380,000 clones on record, 85% of them singletons. The top ten hold roughly 3.6% of the sample.

V and J are truncated by 3 bases and 0 bases respectively, leaving an intervening sequence of 8 bases. Taken from cysteine to phenylalanine, the CDR3 has 14 residues. CDR3 DNA only is kept here, 42 bases in frame from base 1. The germline V gene provides CDR1 SGHAT and CDR2 FQNNGV. What the authors observed across the whole study: The quantity of clinical and demographic metadata differed by source and by participant and was supplied without curation.

Comment on this clone: What this receptor recognizes is not known. Per-base quality was not reported, and no clone a single base away is much larger than it.

Collaborating institutions collected whole blood in K2EDTA tubes following their own protocols. Collaborator samples were shipped for TCRbeta analysis as frozen whole blood, isolated PBMCs, or DNA extracted from either sample type. This receptor was obtained from a woman between 18 and 29 years old with acute or convalescent COVID-19. The sample was peripheral blood. The chain links TRBV11-2 with TRBJ1-1; TRBD1 might be the D gene, on 6 matching bases. The nucleotides are TGTGCCAGCAGCTTTTACAGGGTGAACACTGAAGCTTTCTTT. Its amino acids are CASSFYRVNTEAFF.